This TCR beta chain appears in the sequencing data of a study of siplizumab effects on memory and regulatory T cells. The CDR3 totals 14 residues. V lost 5 bases, J lost 6 bases, and 19 bases lay in between. CDR1 is GTSNPN, CDR2 SVGIG, per germline (reference sequence). Repertoires were generated with immunoSEQ multiplex PCR, while TCRdb's copy carries only in-frame clones and drops some. The table lists some 63,000 clones, around 96% of them singletons. Source material: naive CD8+ T cells sorted from blood. This chain joins TRBV30 and TRBJ1-2, with D perhaps TRBD1 (6 bases). The sequence derives from a human donor in good health. CDR3: CAWGGYREGDGYTF. In DNA form, the CDR3 reads TGTGCCTGGGGAGGTTACAGGGAAGGGGATGGCTACACCTTC.